The clone carrying this T cell receptor beta chain came up many times. Synthesis of cDNA used 5'RACE (with 10-nucleotide random UMIs). TCRdb re-called the 5' RACE reads through MiXCR, storing one row per CDR3 protein. Of approximately 37,000 distinct CDR3 sequences listed, less than 3.5% are singletons. These data are taken from a study of neurological immune-mediated disorders. Deletions cut 1 base from V and 3 bases from J, with 6 bases between. Looked up from germline, CDR1 is LGHNA and CDR2 is YNFKEQ. There are 13 residues in the CDR3. Time point noted: longitudinal time-point 1 (baseline). The specimen sequenced was PBMCs. The gene calls are TRBV4-2 and TRBJ2-5, with a tentative D call TRBD2 (6 bases). The receptor's source is a woman in her sixties with multiple sclerosis. CDR3 region: CASSQAGEETQYF. The CDR3 DNA follows: TGTGCCAGCAGCCAAGCGGGGGAAGAGACCCAGTACTTC.